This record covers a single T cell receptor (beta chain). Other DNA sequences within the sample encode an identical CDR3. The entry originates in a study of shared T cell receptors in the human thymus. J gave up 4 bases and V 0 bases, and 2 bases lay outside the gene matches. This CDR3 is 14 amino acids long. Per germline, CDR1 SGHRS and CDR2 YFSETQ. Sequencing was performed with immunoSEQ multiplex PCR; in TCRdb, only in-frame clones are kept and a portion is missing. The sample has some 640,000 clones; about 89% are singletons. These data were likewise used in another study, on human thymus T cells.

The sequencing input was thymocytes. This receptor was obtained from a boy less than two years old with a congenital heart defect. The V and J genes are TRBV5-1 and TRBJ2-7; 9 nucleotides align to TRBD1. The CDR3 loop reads CASSLEGTGYEQYF. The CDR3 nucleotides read TGCGCCAGCAGCTTGGAGGGGACAGGGTACGAGCAGTACTTC. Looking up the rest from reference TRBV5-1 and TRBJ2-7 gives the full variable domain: KAGVTQTPRYLIKTRGQQVTLSCSPISGHRSVSWYQQTPGQGLQFLFEYFSETQRNKGNFPGRFSGRQFSNSRSEMNVSTLELGDSALYLCASSLEGTGYEQYFGPGTRLTVT.